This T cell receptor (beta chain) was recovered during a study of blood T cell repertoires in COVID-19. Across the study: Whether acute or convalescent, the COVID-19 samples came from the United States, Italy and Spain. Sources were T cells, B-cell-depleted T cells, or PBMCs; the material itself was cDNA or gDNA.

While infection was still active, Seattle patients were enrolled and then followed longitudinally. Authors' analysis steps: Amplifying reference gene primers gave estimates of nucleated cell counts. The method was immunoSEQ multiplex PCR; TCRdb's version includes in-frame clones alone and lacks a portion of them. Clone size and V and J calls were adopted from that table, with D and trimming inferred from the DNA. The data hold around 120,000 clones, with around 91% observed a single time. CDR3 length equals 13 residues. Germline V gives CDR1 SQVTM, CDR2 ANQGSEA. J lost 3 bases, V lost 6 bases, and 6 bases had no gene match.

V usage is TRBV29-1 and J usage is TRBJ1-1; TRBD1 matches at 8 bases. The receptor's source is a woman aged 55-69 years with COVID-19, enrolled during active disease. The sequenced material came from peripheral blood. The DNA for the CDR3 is TGCAGCGTCGAGACAGGGGCGCACACTGAAGCTTTCTTT. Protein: CSVETGAHTEAFF.